A selection of T cell receptor beta chains follows, all from one sample in a study of blood T cell repertoires in COVID-19. Sequencing used immunoSEQ multiplex PCR; TCRdb keeps in-frame clones, though not all of them. In the table there are a few hundred thousand clones, 86% of which are singletons. The sample taken for sequencing was peripheral blood. These TCRs come from a man younger than 45 who had recovered from COVID-19. Each CDR3 is given with its conserved first and last residue. A D gene is named only where the DNA matches it firmly. Clone size appears in some rows only: once, few, many, or a class for an expanded clone.

j_gene,abundance,d_gene,v_gene,CDR3aa
TRBJ2-2,many,-,TRBV19,CASSYYGGPIPGELFF
TRBJ1-1,few,TRBD1,TRBV3-1/TRBV3-2,CASSDPGTGFAEAFF
TRBJ1-4,-,-,TRBV7-9,CASSPPGAEKLFF
TRBJ1-1,-,-,TRBV29-1,CSARTDMNTEAFF
TRBJ1-2,-,-,TRBV12-3/TRBV12-4,CASRAGTLVDYTF
TRBJ2-7,-,TRBD1,TRBV5-1,CASSLDRTGIMGEQYF
TRBJ2-3,-,-,TRBV19,CASKVTVAADTQYF
TRBJ2-1,-,-,TRBV14,CASSEAIWEQFF
TRBJ1-1,-,-,TRBV18,CASSPGLMNTEAFF
TRBJ1-5,-,TRBD1,TRBV11-2,CASSLGTGFGQPQHF
TRBJ1-1,-,-,TRBV2,CASSEGYRENTEAFF
TRBJ2-7,-,TRBD1,TRBV29-1,CSVGGFGQGYEQYF
TRBJ2-1,-,TRBD2,TRBV27,CASIWSGGAYNEQFF
TRBJ1-2,once,TRBD1,TRBV27,CASSPGQGPTFYGYTF
TRBJ2-3,once,TRBD2,TRBV19,CASSIVPLLAGDTDTQYF
TRBJ1-6,-,-,TRBV13,CASSARVRYSPLHF
TRBJ1-6,-,TRBD1,TRBV11-3,CASSSTVRTGRSPLHF
TRBJ1-1,-,-,TRBV13,CASSLGGNTEAFF
TRBJ1-2,-,-,TRBV7-2,CASSSKTGRGYTF
TRBJ1-6,-,-,TRBV5-5,CASSLWQGGSNSPLHF
TRBJ1-1,-,-,TRBV5-8,CASSLGQRMNTEAFF
TRBJ2-7,-,TRBD1,TRBV19,CASSIAGGPFYEQYF
TRBJ2-5,-,TRBD1,TRBV24-1,CATSDPSNRGETQYF
TRBJ2-7,-,TRBD1,TRBV5-6,CASSDRGPYEQYF
TRBJ2-2,-,-,TRBV19,CASSQGLDTGELFF
TRBJ2-3,-,-,TRBV2,CASSPTGYTQYF
TRBJ2-1,-,-,TRBV10-1,CASMQGGDSYNEQFF
TRBJ2-3,-,-,TRBV19,CASSIGYPDTQYF
TRBJ1-3,-,TRBD1,TRBV7-9,CASSPYRGRRGNTIYF
TRBJ1-2,-,-,TRBV19,CASIPRGRVDGYTF
TRBJ2-7,-,-,TRBV7-2,CASSLGRSLREQYF
TRBJ1-3,many,-,TRBV11-1,CASSSSPGNTIYF
TRBJ2-7,-,TRBD1,TRBV6-6,CASSRTGSPLASYEQYF
TRBJ1-4,-,-,TRBV7-6,CASNSNFGGAANEKLFF
TRBJ2-2,-,-,TRBV24-1,CATMRTRGVTGELFF
TRBJ2-3,-,-,TRBV10-3,CAISERLASADTQYF
TRBJ1-6,-,-,TRBV13,CASSPSGSYNSPLHF
TRBJ2-3,once,-,TRBV5-1,CASSSGTFTDTQYF
TRBJ2-1,-,-,TRBV7-6,CASSLERIRNEQFF
TRBJ2-5,-,-,TRBV25-1,CASSVGGDRAQETQYF
TRBJ2-2,-,TRBD1,TRBV19,CASRAMTGFDTGELFF
TRBJ2-2,-,-,TRBV5-8,CASSLGAKGELFF
TRBJ2-7,-,TRBD1,TRBV4-3,CASSQGVGGGGEQYF
TRBJ1-3,-,-,TRBV11-2,CASSSISTGKRNTIYF
TRBJ2-5,-,-,TRBV13,CASTLRPRNQETQYF
TRBJ2-7,-,TRBD2,TRBV29-1,CSVGSGESQYF
TRBJ2-2,-,TRBD2,TRBV7-2,CASSGSWRGVNTGELFF
TRBJ1-2,-,TRBD1,TRBV6-5,CASTENRGDYGYTF
TRBJ1-4,many,-,TRBV30,CAWSGSDRRNEKLFF
TRBJ2-7,-,-,TRBV6-5,CASSNQGLFHYEQYF